The source of this TCR beta chain is a study of T cell clonality in common variable immunodeficiency. Data came from immunoSEQ multiplex PCR; TCRdb stores just in-frame clones and leaves some out. The table records 50,000 or so clones without singletons, the ten largest covering 5% to 6.5%. General study results and limits: Shared TCRbeta clones were fewer between CVID subjects than controls. CVID subjects showed higher TCRbeta clonality than healthy controls.

CDR3 length: 16 residues. CDR1 LNHDA and CDR2 SQIVND come from the germline V gene (reference sequence). This clone has just a few counts. Its antigen is currently unknown. The read ends 3 residues shy of where the CDR3 ends; the end is completed using the germline J gene. This chain connects TRBV19 to TRBJ1-2, with a weak D call TRBD1 (5 bases). This clonotype was sampled from a person between 18 and 69 years old in good health. The sample taken for sequencing was peripheral blood mononuclear cells. The CDR3 is CASSDDAGIAYNDYTF. CDR3 DNA (partial): TGTGCCAGTAGTGACGACGCAGGGATTGCCTACAATGAC.